This entry is about one T cell receptor (beta chain). Its target is not known. The germline V and J ends were trimmed by 3 bases and 2 bases, with 5 bases remaining between them. This CDR3 spans 12 amino acids. The germline V gene encodes CDR1 SEHNR and CDR2 FQNEAQ (reference sequence). Combining a sample-barcoded 5' primer with a J-beta primer mix, a second PCR ran for roughly 7 to 12 cycles. One entry per CDR3 protein results from TCRdb running MiXCR on the 5' RACE reads. The sample records 450,000 to 600,000 distinct CDR3 sequences, about 27% being singletons. This specimen comes from a study of blood T cells in healthy people across ages. Study conclusions and caveats: TCR beta diversity, measured per million T cells, fell in a roughly linear way with age.

The sample was also reused in another study, on T cells of mothers and their children. Per that study: Reads recorded for TCR beta CDR3 numbered over 9 million per mother and around 3 million per child.

The receptor was isolated from a boy aged 2 to 10 in good health. V and J are TRBV7-9 and TRBJ2-7; D not resolved. The sequencing input was blood. CDR3 in DNA: TGTGCCAGCAGCTTTAACACCTACGAGCAGTACTTC. Translation gives CASSFNTYEQYF.